This is a list of T cell receptor beta chains from one sample in a study of T cells after yellow fever vaccination. TCRdb re-analysed the 5' RACE reads in MiXCR, keeping a single row per CDR3 protein. Altogether roughly 110,000 distinct CDR3 sequences are present, 8.4% being singletons, with the ten largest covering approximately 24%. The source material was CD8+ T cells sorted from PBMCs, sampled 45 days after the yellow fever booster vaccination. These receptors were collected from a man aged 30-40 years who received the YFV17D yellow fever vaccine. CDR3s include the opening cysteine and the closing phenylalanine or tryptophan. D genes are given only for firm matches. Part of the rows lack a size; the others show once, few, many or a class for expanded clones.

v_gene	j_gene	d_gene	abundance	CDR3nt	CDR3aa
TRBV27	TRBJ1-1	.	many	TGTGCCAGCAGTTTTGGGTTTACCACTGAAGCTTTCTTT	CASSFGFTTEAFF
TRBV7-2	TRBJ2-5	TRBD2	few	TGTGCCAGCAGCCTTCTCGTGGCTAGCGGGAGTGAGACCCAGTACTTC	CASSLLVASGSETQYF
TRBV7-2	TRBJ2-5	.	few	TGTGCCAGCAGCATGGGGGGGACCCAGTACTTC	CASSMGGTQYF
TRBV7-7	TRBJ2-3	.	many	TGTGCCAGCAGCTTCCCCCCGGGCGGCACAGATACGCAGTATTTT	CASSFPPGGTDTQYF
TRBV20-1	TRBJ2-4	.	many	TGCAGTGCTGCCCACAGCCTGAACGGGGAAAACATTCAGTACTTC	CSAAHSLNGENIQYF
TRBV5-5	TRBJ1-1	.	many	TGTGCCAGCAGCTATATATGGGACACTGAAGCTTTCTTT	CASSYIWDTEAFF
TRBV7-9	TRBJ2-3	.	few	TGTGCCAGCAGCTCTTTATCCCCACTAACGTATTTT	CASSSLSPLTYF
TRBV10-1	TRBJ2-1	TRBD2	many	TGCGCCAGCAGAGGACTAGCGGAGGCTAAGGACAATGAGCAGTTCTTC	CASRGLAEAKDNEQFF
TRBV6-5	TRBJ2-1	TRBD2	many	TGTGCCAGCAGGTTAGCGGGAGGGATGTTCAATGAGCAGTTCTTC	CASRLAGGMFNEQFF
TRBV27	TRBJ1-2	.	few	TGTGCCAGCAGCCCCGGGATTCCTATGGCTATTACCTTC	CASSPGIPMAITF
TRBV27	TRBJ1-5	.	many	TGTGCCAGCAGTCCCACCCCAAGAATAGGGGATTATCAGCCCCAGCATTTT	CASSPTPRIGDYQPQHF
TRBV12-3/TRBV12-4	TRBJ2-7	.	.	TGTGCCAGCAGTCCAGGCAGCCCGGCCTACGAGCAGTACTTC	CASSPGSPAYEQYF
TRBV12-3/TRBV12-4	TRBJ2-3	TRBD2	many	TGTGCCAGCAGTTTCGTACTAGCGGAGCTCCCCAAACCCGCAGATACGCAGTATTTT	CASSFVLAELPKPADTQYF
TRBV6-2/TRBV6-3	TRBJ2-1	.	many	TGTGCCAGCAGTGTAGAACTAGCCCGAAGCTCCTACAATGAGCAGTTCTTC	CASSVELARSSYNEQFF
TRBV20-1	TRBJ2-7	.	.	TGCAGTGCTAGAGAGGAATGGGAGCAGTACTTC	CSAREEWEQYF
TRBV29-1	TRBJ2-7	TRBD2	many	TGCAGCGTTGGTAGCGGGAGGGCCCCGAACGAGCAGTACTTC	CSVGSGRAPNEQYF
TRBV28	TRBJ2-7	TRBD2	many	TGTGCCAGCAGCGGCCCGAGTAGCGGGAGTATCGACGAGCAGTACTTC	CASSGPSSGSIDEQYF
TRBV7-9	TRBJ2-7	.	many	TGTGCCAGCAGCTCTAATCGGATAGCGGCAACCTACGAGCAGTACTTC	CASSSNRIAATYEQYF
TRBV28	TRBJ2-7	.	few	TGTGCCAGCAGTTTCATAGGCCAGCCTTACGAGCAGTACTTC	CASSFIGQPYEQYF
TRBV7-9	TRBJ1-2	.	many	TGTGCCAGCAGTCATCCCCCCCGTGGGGACTATGGCTACACCTTC	CASSHPPRGDYGYTF
TRBV6-1	TRBJ2-7	TRBD1	many	TGTGCCAGCAGCCCTATATCAGGGGGCAGCGAGCAGTACTTC	CASSPISGGSEQYF
TRBV29-1	TRBJ2-7	.	many	TGCAGCGTTTTCTTTGGGAGTCGGTACGAGCAGTACTTC	CSVFFGSRYEQYF
TRBV15	TRBJ2-1	.	many	TGTGCCACCAGCAGACATTCACCTAGCTCCTACAATGAGCAGTTCTTC	CATSRHSPSSYNEQFF
TRBV28	TRBJ2-7	TRBD2	many	TGTGCCAGCAGTTTAATTTTGGGACTAGCGGGCTCCTACGAGCAGTACTTC	CASSLILGLAGSYEQYF
TRBV2	TRBJ2-1	.	many	TGTGCCAGCATATCATCCAATGAGCAGTTCTTC	CASISSNEQFF
TRBV12-3/TRBV12-4	TRBJ1-2	TRBD1	many	TGTGCCAGCAGTCCGGGGACAGTGGGGTATGACGGCTACACCTTC	CASSPGTVGYDGYTF
TRBV20-1	TRBJ1-6	.	.	TGCAGTGCTAGACAGCTGGGGGCCAATTCACCCCTCCACTTT	CSARQLGANSPLHF
TRBV20-1	TRBJ2-7	TRBD1	many	TGCAGTGCTAGATACCGCCGGGACAGCTCCTACGAGCAGTACTTC	CSARYRRDSSYEQYF
TRBV12-3/TRBV12-4	TRBJ2-7	TRBD2	many	TGTGCCAGCAGTTCGGTAGCGGGGGTTTACGAGCAGTACTTC	CASSSVAGVYEQYF
TRBV5-1	TRBJ1-2	.	many	TGCGCCAGCAGCTTGGTCCCGGCTAACTATGGCTACACCTTC	CASSLVPANYGYTF
TRBV5-5	TRBJ2-5	.	many	TGTGCCAGCAGCTCCTTGGGCGGGGAGGAGACCCAGTACTTC	CASSSLGGEETQYF
TRBV28	TRBJ1-1	TRBD1	many	TGTGCCAGCAGTTCGACAGGGGTGAACACTGAAGCTTTCTTT	CASSSTGVNTEAFF
TRBV28	TRBJ2-3	.	many	TGTGCCAGCAGTTGGACGGCGGCCACAGATACGCAGTATTTT	CASSWTAATDTQYF
TRBV2	TRBJ1-2	.	few	TGTGCCAGCAGAGGCGGGGGGGGCGCGGATGGCTACACCTTC	CASRGGGGADGYTF
TRBV4-2	TRBJ2-1	.	many	TGTGCCAGCAGCCAAGCTGGGGGCGAGCAGTTCTTC	CASSQAGGEQFF
TRBV6-2/TRBV6-3	TRBJ1-1	.	many	TGTGCCAGCGATGCATACGGTGTAACTTTCTTT	CASDAYGVTFF
TRBV4-3	TRBJ2-7	TRBD1	many	TGCGCCAGCAGCCAAGATTTCACCGGGACAGGCTACGAGCAGTACTTC	CASSQDFTGTGYEQYF
TRBV12-3/TRBV12-4	TRBJ2-3	.	many	TGTGCCAGCAGTTACGGAGCGGGTCCCGGGCAAGATACGCAGTATTTT	CASSYGAGPGQDTQYF
TRBV7-2	TRBJ2-7	.	many	TGTGCCAGCAGCTTTTTATCGAGCTCCTACGAGCAGTACTTC	CASSFLSSSYEQYF
TRBV3-1	TRBJ2-1	TRBD2	many	TGTGCCAGCAGCCAAGATGCCACGGGAGGGCTTGAGCAGTTCTTC	CASSQDATGGLEQFF
TRBV6-2/TRBV6-3	TRBJ2-3	.	many	TGTGCCAGCAGTTACAGGGCGGTGAGCACAGATACGCAGTATTTT	CASSYRAVSTDTQYF
TRBV20-1	TRBJ2-1	.	many	TGCAGTGCTACACGGGTCCTCACCTACAATGAGCAGTTCTTC	CSATRVLTYNEQFF